This entry lists 5 T cell receptor beta chains sequenced from one sample in a study of blood T cell repertoires in COVID-19. Sequenced by immunoSEQ multiplex PCR; TCRdb stores in-frame clones only, minus some. The sample records 200,000 to 300,000 clones, 80% to 85% being singletons. What was sequenced was peripheral blood. The receptors were sampled from a man aged 60 to 75 with acute or convalescent COVID-19.

The sample holds one count of this clone. The CDR3, as DNA: TGTGCCAGCAGCAGAGGAGACACCATATATTTT. It is translated as CASSRGDTIYF. The rearrangement links TRBV3-1 (or the pseudogene TRBV3-2) to TRBJ1-3; D unclear. CDR1 and CDR2 (germline): LGHDT, YNNKEL (reference sequence). V was cut by 5 bases and J by 8 bases, with 7 bases left in between. The length of the CDR3 is 11 residues.

The chain combines TRBV12-3 or TRBV12-4 with TRBJ2-7; D is unresolved. V dropped 6 bases and J dropped 6 bases, with 6 bases sitting between them. The CDR3 contains 10 residues. CDR3 bases: TGTGCCAGCAGCCTCCGCGAGCAGTACTTC. It encodes CASSLREQYF.

The chain employs TRBV27 and TRBJ1-6, with D possibly TRBD1 on 5 matching bases. The CDR3 is made up of 13 amino acids. V was trimmed by 5 bases and J by 7 bases, leaving 9 bases between them. CDR1 MNHEY and CDR2 SMNVEV come from the germline V gene (reference sequence). CDR3 amino acids: CASSLYRNSPLHF. CDR3 DNA: TGTGCCAGCAGTCTCTACAGGAATTCACCCCTCCACTTT.

The CDR3 region has the DNA TGCAGCGCAGGGGGTACGTCAGCTTTCTTT. This gives the protein CSAGGTSAFF. The V and J genes are TRBV29-1 and TRBJ1-1, with TRBD1 matching over 7 bases. The V and J ends lost 7 bases and 10 bases, in that order; junction bases with no gene match: 6. The CDR3 has 10 amino acids. The germline gives CDR1 SQVTM, CDR2 ANQGSEA.

The chain couples TRBV30 to TRBJ1-1; D possibly corresponds to TRBD1 (6 bases). Germline lookup yields CDR1 GTSNPN and CDR2 SVGIG (reference sequence). Trimming stripped 0 bases from V and 5 bases from J, with 16 bases between. The CDR3 spans 15 residues. As DNA, the CDR3 is TGTGCCTGGAGTGTACAGTCGGGGGGCCGAACTGAAGCTTTCTTT. Encoded protein: CAWSVQSGGRTEAFF. Looking up the rest from reference TRBV30 and TRBJ1-1 gives the full variable domain: SQTIHQWPATLVQPVGSPLSLECTVEGTSNPNLYWYRQAAGRGLQLLFYSVGIGQISSEVPQNLSASRPQDRQFILSSKKLLLSDSGFYLCAWSVQSGGRTEAFFGQGTRLTVV.